The clone carrying this TCR beta chain came up a few times. The target antigen is unknown. The CDR3 has 13 amino acids. Germline V lookup: CDR1 KGHDR, CDR2 SFDVKD. The ends lost 6 bases at V and 5 bases at J; junction bases unmatched: 4. This specimen comes from a study of T-cell memory formation after mild COVID-19. Study summary: Clusters of TCRs were largely donor specific. Whole-study results and caveats: A second wave of clones peaked on day 37, and their SARS-CoV-2 specificity went unconfirmed. Clones that got smaller from day 15 to 85 had even CD4/CD8, while clones growing later tipped toward CD4+.

Constant-segment primers served in 5'RACE that generated TCR alpha and TCR beta cDNA libraries bearing sample barcodes and UMIs. Each CDR3 protein is one row after TCRdb ran MiXCR on the 5' RACE reads. The table has 200,000 to 250,000 distinct CDR3 sequences, around 9.5% seen once. Material for sequencing was PBMCs or a T cell subset sorted from them (not recorded which). The sequence came from a man in his late teens or twenties who had mild COVID-19 (a few samples of this study predate the infection). Cell type and time point are not known. J is TRBJ1-2 and V is TRBV24-1, with TRBD1 matching over 8 bases. In DNA, the CDR3 is TGTGCCACCAGTCGGACAGGGAGTTATGGCTACACCTTC. Its translation: CATSRTGSYGYTF.